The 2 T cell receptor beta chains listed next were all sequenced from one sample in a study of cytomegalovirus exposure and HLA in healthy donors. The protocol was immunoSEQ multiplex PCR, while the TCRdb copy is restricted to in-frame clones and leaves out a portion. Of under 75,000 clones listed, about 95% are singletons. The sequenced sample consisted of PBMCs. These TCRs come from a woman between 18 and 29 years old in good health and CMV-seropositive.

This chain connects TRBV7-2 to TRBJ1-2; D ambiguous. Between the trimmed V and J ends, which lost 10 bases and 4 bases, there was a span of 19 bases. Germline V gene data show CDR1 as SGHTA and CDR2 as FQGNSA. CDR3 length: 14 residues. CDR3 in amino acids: CATRPAGLFYGYTF. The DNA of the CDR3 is TGTGCCACCCGGCCGGCAGGCCTTTTCTATGGCTACACCTTC.

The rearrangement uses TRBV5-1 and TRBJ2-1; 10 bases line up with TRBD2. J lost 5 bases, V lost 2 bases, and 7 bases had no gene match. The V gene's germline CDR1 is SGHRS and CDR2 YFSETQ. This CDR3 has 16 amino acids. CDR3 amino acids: CASSFLAGARNNEQFF. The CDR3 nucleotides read TGCGCCAGCAGCTTCCTAGCGGGGGCTCGGAACAATGAGCAGTTCTTC.